This T cell receptor (beta chain) was found in a study of naive and memory T cell subsets. Points from the study as a whole: Clonotypes are single alpha or beta chains, not paired receptors.

Two oligonucleotides, mixed equimolar, formed the beta constant-region primer covering TRBC1 and TRBC2. Four rounds of PCR amplified the ligated cDNA using nested alpha and beta constant-region primers plus SP2. TCRdb reprocessed the UMI-ligation and nested PCR reads with MiXCR, giving one entry per CDR3 protein. The table records some 22,000 distinct CDR3 sequences, 8.5% to 10% of them present only once. This clonotype was counted many times. No antigen is known for it. Germline CDR1 reads LGHNA; CDR2 reads YNFKEQ. The CDR3 is 16 amino acids. The V gene lost 0 bases and the J gene lost 4 bases, with 13 bases spanning the gap.

V is TRBV4-2 and J is TRBJ1-3; D gene ambiguous. Material: central memory CD8+ T cells from blood. The TCR was taken from a human donor in good health. The CDR3 nucleotides are TGTGCCAGCAGCCAAGATTCCCTAACCCTAGGAAACACCATATATTTT. Translation gives CASSQDSLTLGNTIYF.